Each of the 7 T cell receptor beta chains below was sequenced from the same sample in a study of blood T cell repertoires in COVID-19. Profiled with immunoSEQ multiplex PCR; TCRdb holds only in-frame clones, not every one. The sample yields roughly 100,000 clones, approximately 80% seen once. The sample was peripheral blood. These receptors came from a human donor in a cohort sampled during active COVID-19.

This chain connects TRBV5-1 to TRBJ2-7; D may be TRBD1 (6 bases). The CDR3 consists of 13 residues. Trimming shortened V by 2 bases and J by 4 bases, and 10 bases separated the two germline ends. Germline values: CDR1 SGHRS, CDR2 YFSETQ. The CDR3 here is CASSLIGGYEQYF. In DNA form, the CDR3 reads TGCGCCAGCAGCTTAATAGGGGGATACGAGCAGTACTTC.

The gene calls are TRBV7-9 and TRBJ2-5, with TRBD2 identical over 12 bases. The V segment lost 1 base and the J segment 2 bases; nucleotides outside the gene matches: 5. CDR1 is SEHNR and CDR2 is FQNEAQ in the germline V gene (reference sequence). The CDR3 consists of 17 residues. Here the CDR3 DNA reads TGTGCCAGCAGCTTAGGGGGACTAGCGGGTGCTCAAGAGACCCAGTACTTC. Encoded protein: CASSLGGLAGAQETQYF.

The V call is TRBV6-4, the J call TRBJ1-1; the D is unclear. Germline V gene lookup returns CDR1 MRHNA and CDR2 SNTAGT. CDR3 length: 15 amino acids. V shed 6 bases and J shed 4 bases, with 18 bases lying between them. CDR3 amino acids: CASSDLAAPTTEAFF. The DNA for the CDR3 is TGTGCCAGCAGCGACCTTGCAGCGCCTACCACTGAAGCTTTCTTT.

The chain combines TRBV7-8 with TRBJ2-5; tentative D call: TRBD1 (6 bases). The CDR3 contains 18 residues. Germline V gene lookup returns CDR1 SGHVS and CDR2 FQNEAQ. Trimming cost V 5 bases and J 3 bases, with 25 bases left between them. The CDR3 region is CASSAGWFGQTKKETQYF. The CDR3 region has the DNA TGTGCCAGCAGCGCAGGGTGGTTTGGACAGACAAAAAAAGAGACCCAGTACTTC.

This clone has only one observation. The J gene is TRBJ2-3, the V gene TRBV9; possibly TRBD2 for D (5 bases). The CDR3 runs to 12 residues. Trimming stripped 3 bases from V and 9 bases from J, with 11 bases between. The germline V gene encodes CDR1 SGDLS and CDR2 YYNGEE. CDR3 residues: CASSDSERTQYF. The CDR3 coding sequence is TGTGCCAGCAGCGATAGCGAAAGAACGCAGTATTTT.

With respect to this clone: Other DNA sequences within the sample encode an identical CDR3. This chain connects TRBV10-3 to TRBJ2-7; 7 nucleotides align to TRBD1. In germline, CDR1 is ENHRY, CDR2 SYGVKD. The CDR3 is made up of 13 amino acids. Trimming removed 2 bases from V and 5 bases from J; junction bases left unmatched: 3. CDR3 sequence: CAISERGQDEQYF. CDR3 coding DNA: TGTGCCATCAGTGAGAGGGGGCAGGACGAGCAGTACTTC.

The chain joins TRBV7-8 to TRBJ1-2, with TRBD1 as a possible D gene (5 bases). Germline CDR1 and CDR2: SGHVS and FQNEAQ. The CDR3 spans 14 residues. The germline V and J ends were trimmed by 3 bases and 6 bases, with 14 bases remaining between them. In nucleotides, the CDR3 is TGTGCCAGCAGCTTTGGGGGATCGGGAGATGGCTACACCTTC. Encoded protein: CASSFGGSGDGYTF.